The T cell receptor (beta chain) described here comes from a study of regulatory T cells in long-lasting Graves disease. Looked up from germline, CDR1 is MNHNS and CDR2 is SASEGT. The V end lost 7 bases, the J end lost 0 bases, and 12 bases lay between the germline ends. This CDR3 spans 14 amino acids. This sample's time point: newly diagnosed GD, antithyroid drugs for less than 3 months. PBMC RNA served as the TCR library source. This clonotype was seen many times. CDR3 regions were amplified by Arm-PCR using iRepertoire HTBI primers to build TCR beta libraries. TCRdb ran MiXCR on the multiplex PCR reads and lists one entry per CDR3 protein. The sample comprises 250,000 to 300,000 distinct CDR3 sequences, 18% of which are singletons, and less than 15% rests with the top ten. This sample also appeared in a second study, on T cells in Graves' hyperthyroidism and ophthalmopathy. From that report: The primer set for the first-round RT-PCR of the TCR CDR3 was HTBI.

The V gene is TRBV6-1, the J gene TRBJ1-1, with a weak D call TRBD1 (6 bases). The source of this sequence is a woman aged 30 to 39 with Graves disease. Sequenced material: peripheral blood mononuclear cells (PBMCs), taken at new diagnosis, from a patient treated with antithyroid drugs. Here the CDR3 DNA reads TGTGCCAGCAACCCGGACAGCATGAACACTGAAGCTTTCTTT. It codes for CASNPDSMNTEAFF.